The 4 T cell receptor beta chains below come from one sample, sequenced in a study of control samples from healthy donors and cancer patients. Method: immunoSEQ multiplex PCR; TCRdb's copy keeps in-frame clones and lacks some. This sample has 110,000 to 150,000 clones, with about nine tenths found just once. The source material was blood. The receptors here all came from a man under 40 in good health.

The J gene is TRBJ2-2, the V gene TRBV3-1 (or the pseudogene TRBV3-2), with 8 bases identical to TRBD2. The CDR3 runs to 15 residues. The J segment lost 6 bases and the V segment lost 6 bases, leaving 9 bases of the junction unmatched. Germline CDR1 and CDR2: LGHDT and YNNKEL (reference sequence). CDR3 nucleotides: TGTGCCAGCAGAGGCCGCGGGAGGATTTCCGGGGAGCTGTTTTTT. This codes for CASRGRGRISGELFF.

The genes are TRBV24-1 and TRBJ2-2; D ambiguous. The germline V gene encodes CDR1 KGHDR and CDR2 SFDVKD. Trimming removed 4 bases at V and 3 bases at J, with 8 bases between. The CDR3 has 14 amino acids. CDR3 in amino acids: CATSDLQHTGELFF. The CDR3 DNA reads TGTGCCACCAGTGACTTACAGCACACCGGGGAGCTGTTTTTT.

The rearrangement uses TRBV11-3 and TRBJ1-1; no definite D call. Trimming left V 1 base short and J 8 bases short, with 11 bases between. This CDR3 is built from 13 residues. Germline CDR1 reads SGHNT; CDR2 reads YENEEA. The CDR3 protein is CASSLVSGAEAFF. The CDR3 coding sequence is TGTGCCAGCAGCTTAGTATCGGGTGCCGAAGCTTTCTTT.

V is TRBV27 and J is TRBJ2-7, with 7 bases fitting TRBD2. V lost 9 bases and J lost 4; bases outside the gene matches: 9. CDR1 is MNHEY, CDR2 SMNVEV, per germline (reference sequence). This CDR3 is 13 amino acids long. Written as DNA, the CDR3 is TGTGCCAGAAACCAGCGGGAACGGTACGAGCAGTACTTC. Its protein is CARNQRERYEQYF.